The entry below gives a single T cell receptor beta chain sequence along with its context. Repertoires were generated with immunoSEQ multiplex PCR, while TCRdb's copy carries only in-frame clones and drops some. The sample holds about 340,000 clones; around 86% are singletons and the top ten take about 6%. The data were taken from a study of blood T cell repertoires in COVID-19. Study in general: Acute-phase and convalescent COVID-19 samples originated in the United States, Italy and Spain.

The V gene end was trimmed by 8 bases and the J gene end by 5 bases; junction bases not matched to a gene: 13. This CDR3 contains 16 residues. The clonotype originates from a woman between 45 and 60 years old with COVID-19, enrolled during active disease. The sequenced sample was peripheral blood. The V call is TRBV23-1, the J call TRBJ2-1, with 9 bases matching TRBD2. TRBV23-1 is an ORF, with its function uncertain. CDR3 in DNA: TGCGCCAGCGTACATCAGCGGGAGGAGCGGCACAATGAGCAGTTCTTC. This codes for CASVHQREERHNEQFF.